Presented here are 32 T cell receptor beta chains from one specimen sequenced in a study of blood T cells in healthy people across ages. Then a second PCR, running roughly 7 to 11 cycles, was carried out with a sample-barcoded 5' primer and a J-beta primer mix. MiXCR, applied by TCRdb to the 5' RACE reads, yields one record per CDR3 protein. The table records about 900,000 distinct CDR3 sequences, roughly 52% of them present only once. Material for sequencing was blood. These TCRs come from a man aged 25-40 years in good health.

This clonotype showed up just a few times. This chain links TRBV10-3 with TRBJ2-3; the match to TRBD2 covers 10 bases. Germline V CDR1 and CDR2: ENHRY, SYGVKD. J lost 3 bases, V lost 6 bases, and 3 bases had no gene match. The CDR3 is made up of 14 amino acids. The CDR3 DNA reads TGTGCCATCAGCCTAGCGGGGGAAACAGATACGCAGTATTTT. Its protein is CAISLAGETDTQYF.

The J gene is TRBJ1-5, the V gene TRBV3-1; no firm D call. The CDR3 loop spans 16 amino acids. V was trimmed by 4 bases and J by 4 bases, leaving 17 bases between them. CDR1 is LGHDT and CDR2 is YNNKEL in the germline V gene (reference sequence). Here the CDR3 reads CASSPGGRARNQPQHF. CDR3 nucleotides: TGTGCCAGCAGCCCGGGTGGGAGGGCGCGGAATCAGCCCCAGCATTTT.

The rearrangement uses TRBV5-1 and TRBJ2-7; D may be TRBD1 or TRBD2 (6 bases each). Germline V CDR1 and CDR2: SGHRS, YFSETQ. CDR3 length: 15 residues. V shed 4 bases and J shed 1 base, with 15 bases lying between them. CDR3 loop: CASSLDSGQSYEQYF. The CDR3 DNA reads as TGCGCCAGCAGCCTGGACAGCGGGCAATCCTACGAGCAGTACTTC.

This clonotype has more than one count but fewer than ten. The chain recombines TRBV9 with TRBJ2-7, with 8 nucleotides matching TRBD1. The CDR3 extends over 14 amino acids. The junction had 8 bases not matched to a gene; V was cut back by 2 bases and J by 7 bases. Germline CDR1 is SGDLS and CDR2 is YYNGEE. The CDR3 sequence is CASSVDQGAREQYF. As DNA, the CDR3 is TGTGCCAGCAGCGTGGACCAGGGGGCGCGTGAGCAGTACTTC.

There are a few counts of this clonotype. The chain combines TRBV6-1 with TRBJ1-2; D gene ambiguous. This CDR3 is 15 amino acids long. The germline V gene has CDR1 MNHNS and CDR2 SASEGT. Trimming removed 2 bases at V and 7 bases at J, with 17 bases between. CDR3 DNA: TGTGCCAGCAGTGAACCCCAGGCAGGCCCGATTGGCTACACCTTC. Protein sequence: CASSEPQAGPIGYTF.

The rearrangement links TRBV20-1 to TRBJ2-2, with 8 positions matching TRBD1. Germline trimming cut 3 bases from V and 7 bases from J; bases unmatched to any gene: 7. This CDR3 comprises 14 residues. Germline lookup yields CDR1 DFQATT and CDR2 SNEGSKA (reference sequence). The chain's CDR3 is CSARPRGLHGELFF. CDR3 nucleotides: TGCAGTGCTAGGCCCAGGGGGCTTCACGGGGAGCTGTTTTTT.

This clonotype has at least ten counts. The chain joins TRBV2 to TRBJ2-3, with D tentatively TRBD2 (5 bases). There are 10 residues in the CDR3. V was pared by 8 bases and J by 10 bases, with 10 bases between. The germline V gene encodes CDR1 SNHLY and CDR2 FYNNEI. This chain's CDR3 is CASDGGPQYF. The CDR3 nucleotides are TGTGCCAGCGATGGCGGGCCGCAGTATTTT.

V and J are TRBV13 and TRBJ2-3; 8 nucleotides align to TRBD2. The germline gives CDR1 PRHDT, CDR2 FYEKMQ (reference sequence). The CDR3 spans 14 residues. V trimming: 5 bases; J trimming: 1 base; junction bases outside the gene matches: 2. The CDR3 nucleotides read TGTGCCAGCAGCCGGGAGGGCGGCACAGATACGCAGTATTTT. Its translation is CASSREGGTDTQYF.

There are a few counts of this clonotype. The chain is built from TRBV28 and TRBJ2-3; D gene uncertain. The CDR3 length is 12 residues. Germline V gene lookup returns CDR1 MDHEN and CDR2 SYDVKM. V lost 4 bases and J lost 10, with 12 bases in between. DNA of the CDR3: TGTGCCAGCAGTTCATTAGTATCGGCGCAGTATTTT. It translates to CASSSLVSAQYF.

The chain recombines TRBV12-3 or TRBV12-4 with TRBJ1-2; TRBD1 matches at 7 bases. V lost 5 bases and J lost 4; bases outside the gene matches: 7. The CDR3 has 14 residues. The CDR3 loop reads CASSNNRGGYGYTF. CDR3 bases: TGTGCCAGCAGTAATAACAGGGGTGGCTATGGCTACACCTTC.

This clonotype was seen more than once but under ten times. The chain joins TRBV5-5 to TRBJ2-3, with 9 nucleotides matching TRBD2. The CDR3 length is 19 residues. V trimming: 1 base; J trimming: 0 bases; junction bases outside the gene matches: 12. Looked up from germline, CDR1 is SGHKS and CDR2 is YYEKEE (reference sequence). CDR3 protein: CASSLKFASGAASTDTQYF. The CDR3 DNA is TGTGCCAGCAGCTTGAAGTTTGCTAGCGGGGCCGCTAGCACAGATACGCAGTATTTT.

The chain links TRBV2 to TRBJ2-1, with TRBD2 matching 10 bases. This CDR3 has 18 amino acids. V lost 2 bases to trimming and J lost 6 bases; unmatched junction nucleotides: 13. Germline CDR1 is SNHLY and CDR2 is FYNNEI. CDR3 protein: CASSELSLAGVLINEQFF. CDR3 DNA sequence: TGTGCCAGCAGTGAACTCTCCCTAGCGGGGGTTTTGATCAATGAGCAGTTCTTC.

The V call is TRBV7-9, the J call TRBJ2-3; TRBD2 matches 8 bases. Trimming removed 10 bases from V and 6 bases from J; junction bases left unmatched: 12. In germline, CDR1 is SEHNR, CDR2 FQNEAQ (reference sequence). This CDR3 has 14 amino acids. The CDR3 nucleotides read TGTGCCACCAAGGCGGGGGGTAAGCGCGATACGCAGTATTTT. Protein: CATKAGGKRDTQYF.

The rearrangement links TRBV27 to TRBJ1-2, with a possible D match to TRBD1 (5 bases). Trimming left V 6 bases short and J 2 bases short, with 10 bases between. The CDR3 is 13 amino acids. The germline V gene has CDR1 MNHEY and CDR2 SMNVEV (reference sequence). CDR3: CASSWDVNYGYTF. The CDR3 nucleotides are TGTGCCAGCAGCTGGGACGTCAACTATGGCTACACCTTC.

V is TRBV7-8 and J is TRBJ1-2, with 9 bases that match TRBD1. After removal of 5 bases from V and 10 bases from J, the junction contained 11 bases not matched to a gene. Germline-derived CDR1 and CDR2 are SGHVS and FQNEAQ. The CDR3 runs 14 residues. This CDR3 is CASSVTTGGRDYTF. CDR3 DNA: TGTGCCAGCAGCGTTACGACAGGGGGACGTGACTACACCTTC.

J is TRBJ2-7 and V is TRBV7-3, with 8 bases aligning to TRBD1. Germline V gene data show CDR1 as SGHTA and CDR2 as FQGTGA. The trim removed 6 bases at V and 7 bases at J, leaving 11 bases unmatched. There are 14 residues in the CDR3. CDR3 in amino acids: CASRARQGFGEQYF. The DNA for the CDR3 is TGTGCCAGCAGGGCCAGACAGGGGTTCGGTGAGCAGTACTTC.

The chain links TRBV20-1 to TRBJ2-7, with D possibly matching TRBD1 (5 bases). This CDR3 is built from 13 residues. Trimming removed 1 base from V and 2 bases from J, with 9 bases in between. From germline, CDR1 is DFQATT and CDR2 SNEGSKA (reference sequence). CDR3 sequence: CSARVRQPYEQYF. The DNA for the CDR3 is TGCAGTGCTAGAGTGAGACAGCCCTACGAGCAGTACTTC.

V is TRBV29-1 and J is TRBJ2-5; D unresolved. Germline-derived CDR1 and CDR2 are SQVTM and ANQGSEA. V dropped 1 base and J dropped 3 bases, with 9 bases sitting between them. CDR3 length: 13 amino acids. CDR3 DNA: TGCAGCGTTGAAGGTTACTGGGAAGAGACCCAGTACTTC. Translation: CSVEGYWEETQYF.

This clonotype was detected a few times. V gene TRBV5-1 combines with J gene TRBJ2-5; perhaps TRBD2 as D (6 bases). The germline V and J ends were trimmed by 0 bases and 3 bases, with 15 bases remaining between them. The CDR3 extends over 16 amino acids. Germline-derived CDR1 and CDR2 are SGHRS and YFSETQ. CDR3 sequence reads: CASSLGAVGGKETQYF. The CDR3 DNA reads TGCGCCAGCAGCTTGGGGGCCGTCGGCGGGAAAGAGACCCAGTACTTC.

The rearrangement uses TRBV10-3 and TRBJ2-1, with TRBD2 matching 10 bases. The CDR3 extends over 16 amino acids. V lost 7 bases to trimming and J lost 2 bases; unmatched junction nucleotides: 8. Germline V gene data show CDR1 as ENHRY and CDR2 as SYGVKD. The CDR3 loop reads CAIKDPAGGPYNEQFF. CDR3 nucleotides: TGTGCCATCAAAGACCCAGCGGGGGGGCCCTACAATGAGCAGTTCTTC.

The chain links TRBV29-1 to TRBJ2-7, with D possibly TRBD1 on 5 matching bases. Trimming cost V 3 bases and J 5 bases, with 11 bases left between them. Germline V gene lookup returns CDR1 SQVTM and CDR2 ANQGSEA. This CDR3 contains 12 residues. The DNA for the CDR3 is TGCAGCGTTGAGCAGGGCACCCACGAGCAGTACTTC. Its protein product is CSVEQGTHEQYF.

The rearrangement uses TRBV25-1 and TRBJ2-7; D might be TRBD1 or TRBD2, each matching 6 bases. The germline V and J ends were trimmed by 1 base and 2 bases, with 12 bases remaining between them. The CDR3 contains 15 residues. CDR1 and CDR2 from the germline V gene are MGHDK and SYGVNS. The CDR3 coding sequence is TGTGCCAGCAGTGAATTCGGGGGCGGGGCCTACGAGCAGTACTTC. Protein sequence: CASSEFGGGAYEQYF.

This clonotype was seen a few times. This chain uses TRBV20-1 with TRBJ2-5, with D uncertain. The CDR3 length is 13 residues. The V end was cut by 5 bases, the J end by 3 bases, with 13 bases between. Germline CDR1 and CDR2: DFQATT and SNEGSKA (reference sequence). The CDR3 here is CSAPGLDEETQYF. Written as DNA, the CDR3 is TGCAGTGCTCCCGGCCTGGACGAAGAGACCCAGTACTTC.

Turning to this clonotype: A read error may produce the germline difference seen at one junction end. The CDR3 sequence: CASSQALAGSSSYNERFF. CDR3 nucleotides: TGCGCCAGCAGCCAAGCGCTAGCGGGCTCGAGCTCCTACAATGAGCGGTTCTTC. This chain joins TRBV4-3 and TRBJ2-1; TRBD2 matches 8 bases. The CDR3 covers 18 residues. CDR1 is LGHNA and CDR2 is YSLEER in the germline V gene.

This clonotype has a handful of counts. The chain carries TRBV4-1 and TRBJ1-5; D gene unclear. V was pared by 0 bases and J by 2 bases, with 11 bases between. The CDR3 extends over 16 amino acids. From germline, CDR1 is MGHRA and CDR2 YSYEKL. In DNA form, the CDR3 reads TGCGCCAGCAGCCAAGATCCGGGGTCGGGCAATCAGCCCCAGCATTTT. Residues: CASSQDPGSGNQPQHF.

This clonotype occurred once. The chain has TRBV4-3 and TRBJ2-7; the match to TRBD1 covers 7 bases. The CDR3 is made up of 15 amino acids. V lost 0 bases and J lost 4; bases outside the gene matches: 6. Germline CDR1 and CDR2: LGHNA and YSLEER. CDR3 nucleotide sequence: TGCGCCAGCAGCCAAGAAAGACAGGGCTGGTACGAGCAGTACTTC. Protein sequence: CASSQERQGWYEQYF.

J is TRBJ2-5 and V is TRBV11-3, with D uncertain. The J call may not be correct, given that the DNA end is closer to TRBJ2-1. Germline CDR1 SGHNT, CDR2 YENEEA. The CDR3 sequence is 15 residues long. Here the CDR3 reads CASSVTGWSQETQFF. CDR3 nucleotide sequence: TGTGCCAGCAGCGTTACGGGTTGGAGTCAAGAGACCCAGTTCTTC.

This clonotype was recorded a few times. The chain links TRBV20-1 to TRBJ2-7; D not resolved. In germline, CDR1 is DFQATT, CDR2 SNEGSKA (reference sequence). The CDR3 is made up of 13 amino acids. With 5 bases removed from V and 3 bases from J, the gap between germline ends came to 14 bases. The CDR3 region has the DNA TGCAGTGCTCGTCGTCCGGACCGCTACGAGCAGTACTTC. It is translated as CSARRPDRYEQYF.

This clonotype has just a few counts. This sequence joins TRBV5-1 and TRBJ2-1; tentatively, D is TRBD2 (7 bases). Trimming cost V 4 bases and J 2 bases, with 13 bases left between them. CDR3 length: 15 amino acids. Germline CDR1 and CDR2: SGHRS and YFSETQ. The CDR3, as DNA: TGCGCCAGCAGCCTAGGGGGGGCAACCTACAATGAGCAGTTCTTC. Residues: CASSLGGATYNEQFF.

In its sample, this clonotype was seen a few times. The J gene is TRBJ1-2, the V gene TRBV29-1, with D maybe TRBD1 (5 bases). The V gene's germline CDR1 is SQVTM and CDR2 ANQGSEA. The CDR3 loop spans 12 amino acids. Deletions cut 7 bases from V and 3 bases from J, with 12 bases between. The CDR3 DNA follows: TGCAGCGCCGCCGGGGACCACTATGGCTACACCTTC. As protein: CSAAGDHYGYTF. The variable domain in full, with the rest retrieved from reference TRBV29-1 and TRBJ1-2, is SAVISQKPSRDICQRGTSLTIQCQVDSQVTMMFWYRQQPGQSLTLIATANQGSEATYESGFVIDKFPISRPNLTFSTLTVSNMSPEDSSIYLCSAAGDHYGYTFGSGTRLTVV.

V gene TRBV7-2 combines with J gene TRBJ2-5; D perhaps matches TRBD1 (6 bases). In germline, CDR1 is SGHTA, CDR2 FQGNSA. V was shortened by 1 base and J by 4 bases, with 10 bases between the two germline ends. The CDR3 is 14 residues long. The CDR3 sequence: CASSLGQAPETQYF. The CDR3, as DNA: TGTGCCAGCAGCTTAGGACAGGCCCCAGAGACCCAGTACTTC.

This chain links TRBV3-1 with TRBJ1-4, with 10 nucleotides matching TRBD1. The CDR3 spans 16 residues. The V gene end was trimmed by 4 bases and the J gene end by 2 bases; junction bases not matched to a gene: 4. CDR1 and CDR2 from the germline V gene are LGHDT and YNNKEL (reference sequence). The CDR3 DNA follows: TGTGCCAGCAGCCCCTGGACAGGGGGTACTAATGAAAAACTGTTTTTT. Encoded protein: CASSPWTGGTNEKLFF.